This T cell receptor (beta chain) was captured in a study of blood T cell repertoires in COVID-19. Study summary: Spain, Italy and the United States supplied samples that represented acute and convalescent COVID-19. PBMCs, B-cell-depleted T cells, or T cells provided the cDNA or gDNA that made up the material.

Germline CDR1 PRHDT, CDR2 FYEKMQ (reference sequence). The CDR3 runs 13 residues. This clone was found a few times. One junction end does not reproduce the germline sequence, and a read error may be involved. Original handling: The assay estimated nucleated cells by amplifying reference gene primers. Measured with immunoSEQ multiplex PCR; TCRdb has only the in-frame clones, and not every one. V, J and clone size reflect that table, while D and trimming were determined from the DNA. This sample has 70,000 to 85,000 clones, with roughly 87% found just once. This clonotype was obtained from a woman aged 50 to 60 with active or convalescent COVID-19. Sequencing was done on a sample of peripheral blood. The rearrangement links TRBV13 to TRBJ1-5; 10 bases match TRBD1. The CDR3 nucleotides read TGTGCCAGCAGCTTAGACCGACAGGGGGCGAAGTATTTT. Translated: CASSLDRQGAKYF.